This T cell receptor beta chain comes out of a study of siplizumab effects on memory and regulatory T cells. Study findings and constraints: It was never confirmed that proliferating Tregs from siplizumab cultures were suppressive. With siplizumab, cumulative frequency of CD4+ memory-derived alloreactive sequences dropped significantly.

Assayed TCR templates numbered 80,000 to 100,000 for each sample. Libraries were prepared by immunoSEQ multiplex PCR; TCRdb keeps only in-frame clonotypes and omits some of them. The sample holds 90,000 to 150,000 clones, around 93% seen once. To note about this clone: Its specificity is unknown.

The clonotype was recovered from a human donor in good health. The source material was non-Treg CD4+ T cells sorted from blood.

CDR3 in DNA: TGTGCCAGCAGCCCCCAGAGCGGGGGGGGCAGGAGCACAGATACGCAGTATTTT. Residues: CASSPQSGGGRSTDTQYF. The chain uses TRBV7-2 and TRBJ2-3; 10 bases are shared with TRBD2. The CDR3 runs to 18 residues. Germline V gene data show CDR1 as SGHTA and CDR2 as FQGNSA. The V segment lost 5 bases and the J segment 0 bases; nucleotides outside the gene matches: 11.